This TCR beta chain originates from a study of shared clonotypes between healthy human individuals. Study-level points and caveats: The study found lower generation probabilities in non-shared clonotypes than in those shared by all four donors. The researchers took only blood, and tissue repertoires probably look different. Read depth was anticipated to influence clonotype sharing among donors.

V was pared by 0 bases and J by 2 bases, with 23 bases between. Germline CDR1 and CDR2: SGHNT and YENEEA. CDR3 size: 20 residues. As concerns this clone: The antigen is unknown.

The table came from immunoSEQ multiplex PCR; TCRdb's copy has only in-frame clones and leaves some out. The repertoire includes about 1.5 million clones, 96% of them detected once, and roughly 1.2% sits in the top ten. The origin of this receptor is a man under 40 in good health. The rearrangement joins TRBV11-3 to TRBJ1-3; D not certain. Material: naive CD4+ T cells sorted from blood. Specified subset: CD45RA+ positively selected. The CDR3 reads CASSLDSLMGPHNTGNTIYF. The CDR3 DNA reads TGTGCCAGCAGCTTAGATTCCTTAATGGGTCCTCATAACACTGGAAACACCATATATTTT.